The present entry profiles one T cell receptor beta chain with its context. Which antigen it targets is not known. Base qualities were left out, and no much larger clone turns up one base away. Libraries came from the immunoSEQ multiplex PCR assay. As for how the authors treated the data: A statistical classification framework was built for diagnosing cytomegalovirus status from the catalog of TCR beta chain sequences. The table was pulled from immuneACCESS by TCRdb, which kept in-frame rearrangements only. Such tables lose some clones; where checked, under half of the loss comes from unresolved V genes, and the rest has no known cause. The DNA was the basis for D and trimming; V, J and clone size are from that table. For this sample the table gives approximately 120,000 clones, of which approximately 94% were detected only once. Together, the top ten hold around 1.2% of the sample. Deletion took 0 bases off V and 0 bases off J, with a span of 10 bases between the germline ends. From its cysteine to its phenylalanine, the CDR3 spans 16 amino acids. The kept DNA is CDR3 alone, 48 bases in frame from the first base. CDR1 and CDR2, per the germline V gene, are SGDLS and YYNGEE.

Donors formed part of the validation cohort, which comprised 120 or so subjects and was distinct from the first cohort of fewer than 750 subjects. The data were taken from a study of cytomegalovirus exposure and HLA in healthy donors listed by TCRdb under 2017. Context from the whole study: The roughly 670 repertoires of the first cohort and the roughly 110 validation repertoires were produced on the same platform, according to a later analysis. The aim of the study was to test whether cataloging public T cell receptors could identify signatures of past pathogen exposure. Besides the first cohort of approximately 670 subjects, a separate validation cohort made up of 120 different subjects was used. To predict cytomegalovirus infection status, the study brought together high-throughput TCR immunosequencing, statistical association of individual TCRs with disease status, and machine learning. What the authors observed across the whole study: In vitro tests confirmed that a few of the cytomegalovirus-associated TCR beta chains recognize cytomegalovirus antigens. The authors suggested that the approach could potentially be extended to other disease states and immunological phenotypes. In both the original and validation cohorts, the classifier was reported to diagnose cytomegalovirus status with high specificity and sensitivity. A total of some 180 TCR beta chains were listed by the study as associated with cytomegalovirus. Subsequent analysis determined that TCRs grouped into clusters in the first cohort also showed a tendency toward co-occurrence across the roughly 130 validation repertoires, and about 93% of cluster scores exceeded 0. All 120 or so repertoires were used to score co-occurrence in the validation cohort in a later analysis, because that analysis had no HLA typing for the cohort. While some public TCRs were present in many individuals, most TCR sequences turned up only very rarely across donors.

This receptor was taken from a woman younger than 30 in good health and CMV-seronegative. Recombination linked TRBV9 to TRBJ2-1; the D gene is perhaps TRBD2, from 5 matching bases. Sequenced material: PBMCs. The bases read TGTGCCAGCAGCGTAGGCAGCGGAAGCTCCTACAATGAGCAGTTCTTC. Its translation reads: CASSVGSGSSYNEQFF.